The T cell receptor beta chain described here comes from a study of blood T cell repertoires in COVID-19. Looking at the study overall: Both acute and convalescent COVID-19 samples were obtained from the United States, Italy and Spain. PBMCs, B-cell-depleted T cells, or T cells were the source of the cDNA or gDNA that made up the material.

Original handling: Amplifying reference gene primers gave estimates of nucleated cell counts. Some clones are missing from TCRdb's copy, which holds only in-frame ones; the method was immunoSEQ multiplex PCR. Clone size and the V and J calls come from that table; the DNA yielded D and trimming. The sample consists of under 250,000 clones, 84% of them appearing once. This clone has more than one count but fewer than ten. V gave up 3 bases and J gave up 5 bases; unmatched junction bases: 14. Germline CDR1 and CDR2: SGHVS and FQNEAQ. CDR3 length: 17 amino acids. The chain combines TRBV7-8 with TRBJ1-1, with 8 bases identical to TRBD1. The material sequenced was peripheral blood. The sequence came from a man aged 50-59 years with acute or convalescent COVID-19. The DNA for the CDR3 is TGTGCCAGCAGCTTTTCGCAGCAGGGGGCGATCTGGACTGAAGCTTTCTTT. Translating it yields CASSFSQQGAIWTEAFF.